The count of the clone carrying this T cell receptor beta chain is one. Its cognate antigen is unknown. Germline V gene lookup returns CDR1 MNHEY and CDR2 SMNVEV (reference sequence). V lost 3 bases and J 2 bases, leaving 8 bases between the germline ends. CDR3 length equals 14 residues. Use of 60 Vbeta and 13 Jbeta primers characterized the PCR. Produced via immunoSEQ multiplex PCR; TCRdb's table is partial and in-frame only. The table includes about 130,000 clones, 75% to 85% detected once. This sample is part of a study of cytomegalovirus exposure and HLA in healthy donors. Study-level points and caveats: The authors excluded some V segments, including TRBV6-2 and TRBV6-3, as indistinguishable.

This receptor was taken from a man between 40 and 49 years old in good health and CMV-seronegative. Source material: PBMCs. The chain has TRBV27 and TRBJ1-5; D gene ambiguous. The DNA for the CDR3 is TGTGCCAGCAGTTTGCTTGGAGGCAATCAGCCCCAGCATTTT. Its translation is CASSLLGGNQPQHF.